Each of the 9 T cell receptor beta chains below was sequenced from the same sample in a study of T cells expressing NK-cell markers. Following a re-call of the 5' RACE reads, TCRdb has one entry per CDR3 protein and lacks DNA. The sample table sets out fewer than 300,000 distinct CDR3 sequences. Sequencing used blood T cells: a sorted CD56 or NKG2C T cell subset, CD4+ or CD8+ T cells, or bulk PBMC T cells (not recorded which). The receptors were sampled from a woman aged 18 to 75 in good health.

The chain recombines TRBV29-1 with TRBJ2-1; the D call from TCRdb, TRBD1, cannot be confirmed without DNA. Per germline, CDR1 SQVTM and CDR2 ANQGSEA. This CDR3 has 13 residues. The CDR3 loop is CSVSGQGYNEQFF.

The J gene is TRBJ1-2, the V gene TRBV24-1. The germline gives CDR1 KGHDR, CDR2 SFDVKD. This CDR3 is built from 14 residues. CDR3 protein: CATSDTTRNDGYTF.

The CDR3 region is CSAPRSPMNTEAFF. The chain links TRBV20-1 to TRBJ1-1; TCRdb lists TRBD1, though no DNA is available to test this call. This CDR3 is 14 amino acids long. CDR1 and CDR2 from the germline V gene are DFQATT and SNEGSKA (reference sequence).

This rearrangement joins TRBV6-1 to TRBJ2-5. The CDR3 is made up of 15 amino acids. The germline CDR1 and CDR2 sequences are MNHNS and SASEGT. CDR3 loop: CASSEVYTGRETQYF.

The chain recombines TRBV18 with TRBJ1-3. Germline assignment: CDR1 KGHSH and CDR2 LQKENI. There are 15 residues in the CDR3. The CDR3 region is CASSPGTGPGNTIYF.

Here the CDR3 reads CASSLLAGSGRADTQYF. The chain uses TRBV13 and TRBJ2-3. The CDR3 length is 17 residues. Germline lookup yields CDR1 PRHDT and CDR2 FYEKMQ (reference sequence).

CDR3: CASSLVLGTQYF. The chain uses TRBV7-2 and TRBJ2-3. Germline V gene sequence: CDR1 SGHTA, CDR2 FQGNSA. This CDR3 spans 12 amino acids.

J is TRBJ2-6 and V is TRBV5-1. This CDR3 comprises 15 residues. Looked up from germline, CDR1 is SGHRS and CDR2 is YFSETQ. The CDR3: CASRGTRTGANVLTF.

The chain carries TRBV11-2 and TRBJ2-7; the D call of TRBD2 rests on TCRdb alone, since no DNA is present to check it. CDR3 size: 15 residues. Germline lookup yields CDR1 SGHAT and CDR2 FQNNGV. The CDR3 sequence is CASSPLRDYSYEQYF. Drawing the rest from reference TRBV11-2 and TRBJ2-7, the complete variable domain is EAGVAQSPRYKIIEKRQSVAFWCNPISGHATLYWYQQILGQGPKLLIQFQNNGVVDDSQLPKDRFSAERLKGVDSTLKIQPAKLEDSAVYLCASSPLRDYSYEQYFGPGTRLTVT.